The sequence of this T cell receptor (beta chain) was determined in a study of post-analysis software for immune sequencing data. Study summary: Disease courses included relapsing-remitting, secondary progressive and progressive-relapsing multiple sclerosis. Broader study findings: Higher frequency in patients than in controls was seen for roughly five TRBV segments, with TRBV5-6, TRBV5-1 and TRBV20-1 among them.

This clonotype showed up just a few times. The antigen remains unidentified. Unique molecular identifiers were built into the TCR beta cDNA libraries. TCRdb re-derived calls from the PCR reads in MiXCR, one entry per CDR3 protein. The sample has approximately 630,000 distinct CDR3 sequences, 55% to 70% seen once; the top ten hold around 11%. The CDR3 runs 12 residues. Trimming pared 2 bases from V and 2 bases from J, leaving 7 bases between. The V gene's germline CDR1 is DFQATT and CDR2 SNEGSKA (reference sequence). What was sequenced was blood. The clonotype was recovered from a girl aged 2 to 9 with multiple sclerosis. The chain is built from TRBV20-1 and TRBJ2-7; the D is unclear. The CDR3: CSARLGTYEQYF. The DNA of the CDR3 is TGCAGTGCTAGACTAGGGACCTACGAGCAGTACTTC.